A selection of T cell receptor beta chains follows, all from one sample in a study of T cells expressing NK-cell markers. TCRdb re-called the 5' RACE reads and gives one entry per CDR3 protein, without DNA. Its table lists 550,000 to 600,000 distinct CDR3 sequences. Sequencing was carried out using blood T cells: a sorted CD56 or NKG2C T cell subset, CD4+ or CD8+ T cells, or bulk PBMC T cells (not recorded which). Receptors were obtained from a man aged 18 to 30 in good health. CDR3s include the opening cysteine and the closing phenylalanine or tryptophan.

V gene,J gene,CDR3 protein
TRBV5-1,TRBJ2-1,CASSPDPPGGRAVDEQFF
TRBV29-1,TRBJ2-3,CSVGGQAKETQYF
TRBV20-1,TRBJ1-2,CSARADVGGGYTF
TRBV7-9,TRBJ2-7,CASSSQQDPYEQYF
TRBV20-1,TRBJ1-1,CSASPQGPTEAFF
TRBV27,TRBJ2-3,CASSHRGSHTQYF
TRBV28,TRBJ2-7,CASTKQGIEQYF
TRBV11-2,TRBJ1-2,CASSPGASWGGYTF
TRBV20-1,TRBJ2-1,CSARGGTGTGYHNEQFF
TRBV29-1,TRBJ2-3,CSVRLAFTDTQYF
TRBV15,TRBJ2-1,CATSSEPYDYNEQFF
TRBV29-1,TRBJ2-1,CSVEGGLGTYNEQFF
TRBV20-1,TRBJ2-1,CSARDQSSGRRLFF
TRBV5-1,TRBJ2-1,CASSLGTGLAGGLYNEQFF
TRBV29-1,TRBJ1-1,CSVGDRSLTEAFF
TRBV24-1,TRBJ2-3,CATSDLGSGTDTQYF